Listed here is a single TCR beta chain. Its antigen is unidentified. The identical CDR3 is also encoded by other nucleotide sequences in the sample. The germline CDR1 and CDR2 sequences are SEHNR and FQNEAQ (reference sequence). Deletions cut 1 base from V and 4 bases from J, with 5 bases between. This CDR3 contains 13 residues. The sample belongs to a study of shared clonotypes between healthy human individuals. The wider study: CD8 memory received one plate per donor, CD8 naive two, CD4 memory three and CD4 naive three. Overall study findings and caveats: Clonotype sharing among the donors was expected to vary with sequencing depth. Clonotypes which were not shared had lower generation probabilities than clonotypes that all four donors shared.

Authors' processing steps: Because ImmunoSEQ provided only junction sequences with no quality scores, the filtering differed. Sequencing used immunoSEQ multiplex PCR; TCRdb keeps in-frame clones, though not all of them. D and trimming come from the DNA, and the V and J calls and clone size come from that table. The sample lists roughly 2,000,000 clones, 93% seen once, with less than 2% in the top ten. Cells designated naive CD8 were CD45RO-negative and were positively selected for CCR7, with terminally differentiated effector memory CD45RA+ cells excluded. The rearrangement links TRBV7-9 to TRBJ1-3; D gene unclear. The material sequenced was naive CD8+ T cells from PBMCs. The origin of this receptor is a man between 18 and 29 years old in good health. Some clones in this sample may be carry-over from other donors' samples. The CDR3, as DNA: TGTGCCAGCAGCTTAGGTGGGGGAAACACCATATATTTT. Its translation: CASSLGGGNTIYF.